This TCR beta chain was retrieved from a study of blood T cell repertoires in COVID-19. CDR3 length equals 13 residues. CDR1 and CDR2 (germline): WSHSY, SAAADI. Between the trimmed V and J ends, which lost 2 bases and 1 base, there was a span of 5 bases. Measured with immunoSEQ multiplex PCR; TCRdb has only the in-frame clones, and not every one. This table has 200,000 to 300,000 clones, roughly four fifths appearing once. The origin of this receptor is a woman aged 70 to 79 with acute or convalescent COVID-19. Material for sequencing was peripheral blood. The rearrangement joins TRBV10-2 to TRBJ1-1; the D is unclear. This CDR3 is CASSEGRNTEAFF. The CDR3 DNA follows: TGCGCCAGCAGTGAGGGGAGGAACACTGAAGCTTTCTTT.